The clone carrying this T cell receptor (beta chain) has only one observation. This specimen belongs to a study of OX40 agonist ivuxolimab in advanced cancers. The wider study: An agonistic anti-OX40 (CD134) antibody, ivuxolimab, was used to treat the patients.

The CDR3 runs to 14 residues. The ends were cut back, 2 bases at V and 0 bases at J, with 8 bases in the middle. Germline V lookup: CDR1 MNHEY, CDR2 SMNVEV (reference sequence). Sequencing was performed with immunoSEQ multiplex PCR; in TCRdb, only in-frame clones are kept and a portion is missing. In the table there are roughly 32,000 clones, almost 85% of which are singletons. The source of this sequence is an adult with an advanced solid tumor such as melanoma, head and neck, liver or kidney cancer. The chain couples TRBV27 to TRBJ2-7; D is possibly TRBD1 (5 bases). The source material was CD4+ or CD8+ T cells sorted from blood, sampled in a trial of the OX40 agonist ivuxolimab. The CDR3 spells CASSLKGYSYEQYF. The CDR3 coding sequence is TGTGCCAGCAGTTTAAAGGGGTACTCCTACGAGCAGTACTTC.